The 22 T cell receptor beta chains given below trace back to one sample, sequenced in a study of cytomegalovirus exposure and HLA in healthy donors. With 60 Vbeta and 13 Jbeta primers, the PCR was carried out. Using immunoSEQ multiplex PCR, the repertoire was profiled, and TCRdb retains in-frame clones only, with some absent. The sample carries about 120,000 clones, over 60% recorded once. Source material: PBMCs. All receptors come from a woman aged 25 to 39 in good health and CMV-seronegative.

This chain connects TRBV4-3 to TRBJ2-1; maybe TRBD2 (5 bases). Germline V gene sequence: CDR1 LGHNA, CDR2 YSLEER. The V end was cut by 0 bases, the J end by 7 bases, with 16 bases between. This CDR3 spans 16 amino acids. CDR3 DNA: TGCGCCAGCAGCCAAGATGGGGAGTTCTTCGGGAATGAGCAGTTCTTC. Protein product: CASSQDGEFFGNEQFF.

This clone showed up just once. The gene calls are TRBV6-1 and TRBJ2-7; 9 nucleotides agree with TRBD2. Germline V gene lookup returns CDR1 MNHNS and CDR2 SASEGT. Losses at the gene ends were 6 bases for V and 0 bases for J; bases not matched to a gene: 6. The CDR3 runs 15 residues. The CDR3 DNA is TGTGCCAGCAGACGACTAGCGGAAAGCTCCTACGAGCAGTACTTC. This gives the protein CASRRLAESSYEQYF.

V and J are TRBV5-4 and TRBJ2-1, with TRBD2 matching over 7 bases. CDR3 length equals 15 residues. J was trimmed by 5 bases and V by 1 base; bases with no gene match: 6. CDR1 and CDR2 from the germline V gene are SGHNT and YYREEE (reference sequence). The CDR3 loop reads CASSLRRESNNEQFF. In nucleotides, the CDR3 is TGTGCCAGCAGCTTGCGGCGGGAGTCAAACAATGAGCAGTTCTTC.

CDR3 coding DNA: TGTGCCAGCAGGGCGGGGACTAGTGAAGAGACCCAGTACTTC. Amino acid sequence: CASRAGTSEETQYF. This chain connects TRBV7-9 to TRBJ2-5; 8 positions agree with TRBD2. The CDR3 loop spans 14 amino acids. Per the germline V gene, CDR1 is SEHNR and CDR2 is FQNEAQ (reference sequence). Unmatched junction bases numbered 6, after V lost 6 bases and J lost 3 bases.

V usage is TRBV27 and J usage is TRBJ2-1, with TRBD2 matching 7 bases. CDR1 is MNHEY, CDR2 SMNVEV, per germline (reference sequence). V lost 8 bases, J lost 11 bases, and 15 bases stayed unmatched. This CDR3 is built from 14 residues. CDR3 bases: TGTGCCAGCCGAATCGTGGCCGGCGGGGGACAGCAGTTCTTC. This sequence encodes CASRIVAGGGQQFF.

The V gene is TRBV7-3, the J gene TRBJ1-4, with D possibly matching TRBD1 (5 bases). Germline CDR1 and CDR2: SGHTA and FQGTGA. The CDR3 has 16 residues. V lost 4 bases to trimming and J lost 5 bases, with 17 bases between them. As DNA, the CDR3 is TGTGCCAGCAGCTCCGACCCCCCTAAGGGGAATGAAAAACTGTTTTTT. Translated, it gives CASSSDPPKGNEKLFF.

This rearrangement joins TRBV7-2 to TRBJ1-6, with D perhaps TRBD1 (6 bases). This CDR3 spans 16 amino acids. Germline CDR1 is SGHTA and CDR2 is FQGNSA. Trimming pared 5 bases from V and 0 bases from J, leaving 11 bases between. The CDR3 here is CASSRDIRSYNSPLHF. CDR3 nucleotides: TGTGCCAGCAGCCGGGACATCCGCTCCTATAATTCACCCCTCCACTTT.

The chain has TRBV7-3 and TRBJ2-2; 7 bases fit TRBD1. The germline CDR1 and CDR2 sequences are SGHTA and FQGTGA. With 6 bases clipped from V and 3 bases from J, the junction kept 7 bases outside the gene matches. The CDR3 is made up of 15 amino acids. The CDR3 reads CASSEGTVDTGELFF. In DNA, the CDR3 is TGTGCCAGCAGTGAAGGGACAGTTGACACCGGGGAGCTGTTTTTT.

The chain carries TRBV28 and TRBJ2-5; TRBD1 agrees at 7 bases. V shed 5 bases, J shed 7 bases, and the junction held 7 bases outside the gene matches. The CDR3 extends over 13 amino acids. Germline lookup yields CDR1 MDHEN and CDR2 SYDVKM. As DNA, the CDR3 is TGTGCCAGCAGTCCACCACAGGGGTGGACCCAGTACTTC. Its protein is CASSPPQGWTQYF.

The V gene is TRBV6-1, the J gene TRBJ1-5, with unresolved D. In germline, CDR1 is MNHNS, CDR2 SASEGT. The CDR3 is 18 amino acids. Deletions cut 3 bases from V and 0 bases from J, with 18 bases between. The CDR3 nucleotides are TGTGCCAGCAGTGAGGATCCGGTGGAGGCCTATAGCAATCAGCCCCAGCATTTT. It is translated as CASSEDPVEAYSNQPQHF.

The chain joins TRBV15 to TRBJ1-1, with a weak D call TRBD1 (6 bases). This CDR3 comprises 16 residues. Germline V gene data show CDR1 as LNHNV and CDR2 as YYDKDF (reference sequence). Trimming removed 0 bases from V and 1 base from J, with 12 bases in between. The CDR3 sequence is CATSRDQGSGNTEAFF. CDR3 nucleotides: TGTGCCACCAGCAGAGATCAGGGGAGTGGGAACACTGAAGCTTTCTTT.

The CDR3, as DNA: TGTGCCAGCAGTGACGCTATTAGGGGGAGTGAAGCTTTCTTT. Its protein is CASSDAIRGSEAFF. The V gene is TRBV6-1, the J gene TRBJ1-1, with a weak D call TRBD1 (6 bases). The length of the CDR3 is 14 residues. Trimming left V 3 bases short and J 7 bases short, with 15 bases between. The germline gives CDR1 MNHNS, CDR2 SASEGT.

The chain is built from TRBV18 and TRBJ2-2; TRBD1 might be the D (6 bases). V was shortened by 4 bases and J by 1 base, with 10 bases between the two germline ends. Per the germline V gene, CDR1 is KGHSH and CDR2 is LQKENI. This CDR3 is built from 15 residues. The CDR3 nucleotides are TGTGCCAGCTCACGATCGGGACAGAACACCGGGGAGCTGTTTTTT. This sequence encodes CASSRSGQNTGELFF.

CDR3 in DNA: TGTGCCAGCTCACCGACTAGCGACTCCTACGAGCAGTACTTC. It specifies CASSPTSDSYEQYF. The chain links TRBV18 to TRBJ2-7, with TRBD2 matching 8 bases. Germline trimming cut 3 bases from V and 0 bases from J; bases unmatched to any gene: 1. The CDR3 consists of 14 residues. CDR1 and CDR2 (germline): KGHSH, LQKENI.

The chain recombines TRBV6-1 with TRBJ1-2, with 9 nucleotides matching TRBD1. There are 15 residues in the CDR3. The germline gives CDR1 MNHNS, CDR2 SASEGT. The V and J ends lost 7 bases and 2 bases, in that order; junction bases with no gene match: 8. In DNA, the CDR3 is TGTGCCAGCAACCCGGGGACAGGGCGGAACTATGGCTACACCTTC. Its translation: CASNPGTGRNYGYTF.

This clone was recorded a few times. The chain has TRBV27 and TRBJ1-4; D perhaps matches TRBD1 (6 bases). V was cut by 6 bases and J by 8 bases, with 22 bases left in between. CDR3 length equals 16 residues. In germline, CDR1 is MNHEY, CDR2 SMNVEV (reference sequence). CDR3 nucleotides: TGTGCCAGCAGGCGCGTAGGGACAACTGGAAGGGAAAAACTGTTTTTT. This translates into CASRRVGTTGREKLFF. The full variable domain, its missing parts supplied by reference TRBV27 and TRBJ1-4, is EAQVTQNPRYLITVTGKKLTVTCSQNMNHEYMSWYRQDPGLGLRQIYYSMNVEVTDKGDVPEGYKVSRKEKRNFPLILESPSPNQTSLYFCASRRVGTTGREKLFFGSGTQLSVL.

This rearrangement joins TRBV15 to TRBJ2-5, with TRBD1 matching over 10 bases. This CDR3 has 15 amino acids. Germline V gene lookup returns CDR1 LNHNV and CDR2 YYDKDF (reference sequence). J was trimmed by 5 bases and V by 2 bases; bases with no gene match: 5. The CDR3 loop is CATSRMTGGLETQYF. As DNA, the CDR3 is TGTGCCACCAGCAGAATGACAGGGGGCCTGGAGACCCAGTACTTC.

Here the CDR3 DNA reads TGTGCCAGCAGTCAGCGACTAGCGGGCACAGATACGCAGTATTTT. This translates into CASSQRLAGTDTQYF. The J gene is TRBJ2-3, the V gene TRBV6-5; TRBD2 aligns across 9 bases. The germline V gene encodes CDR1 MNHEY and CDR2 SVGAGI. V trimming: 5 bases; J trimming: 1 base; junction bases outside the gene matches: 4. The CDR3 is 15 amino acids.

This clone was seen only a few times. The CDR3 is CASSQDWGSALLNEQFF. CDR3 sequence (DNA): TGTGCCAGCAGCCAAGATTGGGGTAGCGCCCTCCTCAATGAGCAGTTCTTC. This chain links TRBV14 with TRBJ2-1, with a weak D call TRBD2 (5 bases). This CDR3 region has 17 residues. V was cut by 0 bases and J by 6 bases, with 18 bases left in between. Germline CDR1 and CDR2: SGHDN and FVKESK.

This clone was seen once. This chain joins TRBV7-2 and TRBJ1-2; possible D gene TRBD1, 5 bases. This CDR3 region has 13 residues. Trimming pared 5 bases from V and 2 bases from J, leaving 9 bases between. Germline V CDR1 and CDR2: SGHTA, FQGNSA. DNA for the CDR3: TGTGCCAGCAGCAAACAGGTGAACTATGGCTACACCTTC. Translation gives CASSKQVNYGYTF. Drawing the rest from reference TRBV7-2 and TRBJ1-2, the complete variable domain is GAGVSQSPSNKVTEKGKDVELRCDPISGHTALYWYRQSLGQGLEFLIYFQGNSAPDKSGLPSDRFSAERTGGSVSTLTIQRTQQEDSAVYLCASSKQVNYGYTFGSGTRLTVV.

The V gene is TRBV4-3, the J gene TRBJ2-1; no clear D gene. CDR3 length equals 15 residues. Germline CDR1 and CDR2: LGHNA and YSLEER. The V gene lost 0 bases and the J gene lost 2 bases, with 8 bases spanning the gap. CDR3 coding DNA: TGCGCCAGCAGCCAAGATAAGATAGCCTACAATGAGCAGTTCTTC. Its translation: CASSQDKIAYNEQFF.

This rearrangement joins TRBV7-2 to TRBJ1-6; D not certain. This CDR3 contains 13 residues. Trimming removed 5 bases from V and 8 bases from J, with 10 bases in between. The germline V gene has CDR1 SGHTA and CDR2 FQGNSA. In DNA, the CDR3 is TGTGCCAGCAGCCCCCCCCATCATTCACCCCTCCACTTT. It specifies CASSPPHHSPLHF.